This T cell receptor (beta chain) emerged from a study of OX40 agonist ivuxolimab in advanced cancers. V lost 7 bases to trimming and J lost 2 bases, with 11 bases between them. The CDR3 is made up of 13 amino acids. Germline loops: CDR1 MDHEN, CDR2 SYDVKM. Findings of the study overall: Blood T cells, both CD4+ and CD8+, expanded clonally by week 6 at 0.1 to 3.0 mg/kg.

Profiling relied on immunoSEQ multiplex PCR, and the TCRdb table lists in-frame clones only, not all of them. Altogether some 150,000 clones are present, 90% being singletons, with the ten largest covering about 1.1%. On this clone itself: Its antigen is undetermined.

This chain uses TRBV28 with TRBJ1-2; D is unresolved. The receptor's source is an adult with an advanced solid tumor such as melanoma, head and neck, liver or kidney cancer. The sample was CD4+ or CD8+ T cells sorted from blood, taken in a trial of the OX40 agonist ivuxolimab. The CDR3, as DNA: TGTGCCAGCATGTTGGAACAGAACTATGGCTACACCTTC. As protein: CASMLEQNYGYTF.